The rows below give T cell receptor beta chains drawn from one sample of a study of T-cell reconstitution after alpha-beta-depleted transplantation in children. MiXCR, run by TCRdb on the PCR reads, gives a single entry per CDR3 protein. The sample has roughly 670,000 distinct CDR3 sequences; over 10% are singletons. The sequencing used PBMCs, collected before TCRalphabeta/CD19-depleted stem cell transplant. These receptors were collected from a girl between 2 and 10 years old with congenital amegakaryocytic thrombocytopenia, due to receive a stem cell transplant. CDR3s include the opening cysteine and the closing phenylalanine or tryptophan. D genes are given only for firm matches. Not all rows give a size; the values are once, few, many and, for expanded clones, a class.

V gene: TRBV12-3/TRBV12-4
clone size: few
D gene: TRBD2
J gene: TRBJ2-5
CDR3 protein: CASRSGLAGRYQETQYF
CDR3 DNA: TGTGCCAGCAGATCGGGACTAGCGGGCAGGTACCAAGAGACCCAGTACTTC

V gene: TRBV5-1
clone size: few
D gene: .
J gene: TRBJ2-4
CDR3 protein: CASSFTGSDIQYF
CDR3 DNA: TGCGCCAGCAGCTTTACAGGGAGCGACATTCAGTACTTC

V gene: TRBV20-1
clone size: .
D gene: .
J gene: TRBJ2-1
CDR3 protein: CRATRDYNEQFF
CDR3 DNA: TGCAGGGCTACCCGGGACTACAATGAGCAGTTCTTC

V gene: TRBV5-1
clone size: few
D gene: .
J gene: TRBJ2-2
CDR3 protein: CASSLDAGDTGELFF
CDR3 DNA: TGCGCCAGCAGCTTGGATGCAGGAGACACCGGGGAGCTGTTTTTT

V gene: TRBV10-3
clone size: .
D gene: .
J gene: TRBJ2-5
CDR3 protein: CAIREWGEETQYF
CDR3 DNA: TGTGCCATCCGCGAGTGGGGGGAAGAGACCCAGTACTTC

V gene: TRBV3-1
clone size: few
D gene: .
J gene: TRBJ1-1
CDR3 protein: CASSRDTGGTEAFF
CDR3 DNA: TGTGCCAGCAGCCGGGACACGGGAGGCACTGAAGCTTTCTTT

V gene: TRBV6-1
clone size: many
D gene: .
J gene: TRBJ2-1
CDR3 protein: CASSSNVAEGPYNEQFF
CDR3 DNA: TGTGCCAGCAGCAGCAATGTAGCGGAAGGCCCATACAATGAGCAGTTCTTC

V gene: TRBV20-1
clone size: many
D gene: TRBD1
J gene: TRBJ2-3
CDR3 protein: CSAKQGLGTDTQYF
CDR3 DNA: TGCAGTGCCAAACAGGGGTTAGGCACAGATACGCAGTATTTT

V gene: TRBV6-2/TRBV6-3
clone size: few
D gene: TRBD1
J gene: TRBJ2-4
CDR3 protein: CASSRLPIRDRIQYF
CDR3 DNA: TGTGCCAGCAGTAGACTCCCGATCCGGGACAGAATTCAGTACTTC

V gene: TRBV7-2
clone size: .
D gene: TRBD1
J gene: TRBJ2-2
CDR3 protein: CASSLPTGAGELFF
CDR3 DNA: TGTGCCAGCAGCTTACCCACAGGGGCCGGGGAGCTGTTTTTT